A selection of T cell receptor beta chains follows, all from one sample in a study of metastatic and nonmetastatic thyroid tumors. MiXCR reprocessed the PCR reads for TCRdb. The sample lists tens of thousands of clones, about 13% occurring once. Input material: blood. The source is a female donor with papillary thyroid cancer or a benign thyroid nodule (not recorded which). Some clones in this sample may be carry-over from other donors' samples. Each CDR3 is given with its conserved first and last residue. D genes are given only for firm matches. Clone size is given for some rows only: seen once, a few or many times, or a class if the clone is expanded.

j_call clone_size d_call v_call cdr3_aa cdr3_nt
TRBJ2-7 many TRBD1 TRBV19 CASSISGTGFSEQYF TGTGCCAGTAGTATAAGCGGGACAGGGTTTAGCGAGCAGTACTTC
TRBJ2-5 - TRBD2 TRBV7-7 CASSPWSGKQETQYF TGTGCCAGCAGCCCCTGGAGCGGGAAACAAGAGACCCAGTACTTC
TRBJ2-5 many - TRBV20-1 CSARLAGTEETQYF TGCAGTGCTAGGTTGGCAGGGACCGAAGAGACCCAGTACTTC
TRBJ1-2 many - TRBV7-6 CASSYDSSYGYTF TGTGCCAGCAGCTACGACAGTTCTTATGGCTACACCTTC
TRBJ2-2 many - TRBV5-8 CASSLLGTGELFF TGTGCCAGCAGCTTGCTAGGTACCGGGGAGCTGTTTTTT
TRBJ1-1 many - TRBV28 CASSLTGLTEAFF TGTGCCAGCAGTTTAACAGGGCTCACTGAAGCTTTCTTT
TRBJ2-4 many TRBD2 TRBV12-3/TRBV12-4 CASSFGSSGRSYIQYF TGTGCCAGCAGTTTTGGATCTAGCGGGAGGTCGTACATTCAGTACTTC
TRBJ1-6 many TRBD1 TRBV5-5 CASSLAGTGNSPLHF TGTGCCAGCAGCCTAGCCGGGACAGGGAATTCACCCCTCCACTTT
TRBJ1-1 many - TRBV28 CASSFWAPEGTEAFF TGTGCCAGCAGTTTCTGGGCCCCGGAGGGCACTGAAGCTTTCTTT
TRBJ1-1 many - TRBV19 CASSSGLGTEAFF TGTGCCAGTAGCTCTGGATTGGGCACTGAAGCTTTCTTT
TRBJ1-1 - - TRBV28 CASIARAGVVGGNTEAFF TGTGCCAGCATCGCCAGAGCGGGAGTCGTGGGGGGGAACACTGAAGCCTTCTTT
TRBJ2-1 few TRBD2 TRBV6-2/TRBV6-3 CASTRNVGGGWQFF TGTGCCAGCACTCGAAATGTTGGGGGGGGATGGCAGTTCTTC
TRBJ1-2 many TRBD1 TRBV5-1 CASRRMAGTGEKEGYTF TGCGCCAGCCGGCGGATGGCAGGGACAGGGGAAAAAGAGGGCTACACCTTC
TRBJ2-1 many TRBD2 TRBV20-1 CSARAGGRLVDEQFF TGCAGTGCTAGAGCGGGAGGGAGGCTAGTAGATGAGCAGTTCTTC
TRBJ2-3 few TRBD2 TRBV5-4 CASSLGTSGSKTDTQYF TGTGCCAGCAGCTTAGGGACTAGCGGGAGTAAAACAGATACGCAGTATTTT
TRBJ2-1 many TRBD1 TRBV28 CASRPWWDRGENEQFF TGTGCCAGCAGACCCTGGTGGGACAGGGGTGAAAATGAGCAGTTCTTC
TRBJ2-3 - TRBD1 TRBV28 CASTDRGRTDTQYF TGTGCCAGCACAGACAGGGGAAGGACAGATACTCAGTATTTT
TRBJ2-4 many - TRBV20-1 CSARRADENIQYF TGCAGTGCTAGAAGAGCAGACGAAAACATTCAGTACTTC
TRBJ1-1 many - TRBV28 CATLSLQGEAFF TGTGCCACCCTAAGTCTGCAGGGTGAAGCTTTCTTT
TRBJ2-1 many TRBD2 TRBV29-1 CSVEEASGRPFGEQFF TGCAGCGTTGAAGAGGCAAGCGGGAGGCCTTTTGGTGAGCAGTTCTTC
TRBJ2-3 many - TRBV7-3 CASSLQPATYTQYF TGTGCCAGCAGCTTACAACCCGCGACATATACGCAGTATTTT
TRBJ2-7 few TRBD2 TRBV28 CASSRGTTSCNYEQYF TGTGCCAGCAGCCGGGGAACGACTAGCTGTAACTACGAGCAGTACTTC
TRBJ1-5 many TRBD1 TRBV19 CASSRRGQGAAQPQHF TGTGCCAGTAGTAGACGCGGACAGGGGGCAGCTCAGCCCCAGCATTTT
TRBJ1-1 many TRBD1 TRBV5-1 CASSRRTGMNTEAFF TGCGCCAGCAGCCGTAGGACAGGGATGAACACTGAAGCTTTCTTT
TRBJ1-1 many - TRBV5-1 CASSSGAAMNTEAFF TGCGCCAGCAGCTCCGGGGCGGCGATGAACACTGAAGCTTTCTTT
TRBJ1-1 many TRBD1 TRBV20-1 CSARERMGRDRENTEAFF TGCAGTGCTAGAGAGAGGATGGGCCGGGACAGGGAAAACACTGAAGCTTTCTTT
TRBJ1-4 many - TRBV6-1 CASGRTATNEKLFF TGTGCCAGCGGGCGGACAGCAACTAATGAAAAACTGTTTTTT
TRBJ1-4 many - TRBV2 CASSEDGEKLFF TGTGCCAGCAGTGAAGACGGAGAAAAACTGTTTTTT
TRBJ2-3 many TRBD1 TRBV28 CASSPWTGNTDTQYF TGTGCCAGCAGTCCTTGGACAGGAAACACAGATACGCAGTATTTT
TRBJ1-2 many - TRBV12-3/TRBV12-4 CASSQRREGYTF TGTGCCAGCAGTCAACGCAGGGAGGGCTACACCTTC
TRBJ1-1 many TRBD1 TRBV13 CASSITGGVTEAFF TGTGCCAGCAGCATCACAGGGGGAGTTACTGAAGCTTTCTTT
TRBJ1-5 many - TRBV2 CASSEEGNQPQHF TGTGCCAGCAGTGAAGAAGGCAATCAGCCCCAGCATTTT
TRBJ2-3 many TRBD2 TRBV12-3/TRBV12-4 CASSLEREGSRTDTQYF TGTGCCAGCAGTTTAGAGCGGGAGGGGTCACGCACAGATACGCAGTATTTT
TRBJ1-5 many TRBD1 TRBV20-1 CSARTGTGGSPQHF TGCAGTGCCCGTACGGGGACAGGGGGCTCGCCCCAGCATTTT
TRBJ1-5 many TRBD1 TRBV12-3/TRBV12-4 CASSPGTGVNQPQHF TGTGCCAGCAGCCCCGGGACAGGGGTCAATCAGCCCCAGCATTTT
TRBJ2-1 many - TRBV7-3 CASTPYPQGTYNEQFF TGTGCCAGCACCCCCTACCCCCAGGGGACCTACAATGAGCAGTTCTTC
TRBJ1-1 many - TRBV14 CASSQDWGNANTEAFF TGTGCCAGCAGCCAAGATTGGGGGAACGCCAACACTGAAGCTTTCTTT
TRBJ2-1 - - TRBV27 CASIPTGGVFDEQFF TGTGCCAGCATCCCAACAGGTGGGGTGTTTGATGAGCAGTTCTTC
TRBJ2-7 many - TRBV29-1 CSVAPGTYEQYF TGCAGCGTTGCCCCGGGGACCTACGAGCAGTACTTC
TRBJ2-7 many - TRBV10-3 CAISESRQSSYEQYF TGTGCCATCAGTGAGTCGCGACAGAGCTCCTACGAGCAGTACTTC
TRBJ2-3 many - TRBV27 CASRISVAVGTDTQYF TGTGCCAGCAGGATTAGCGTGGCTGTCGGCACAGATACGCAGTATTTT
TRBJ2-6 many TRBD1 TRBV29-1 CSVPISGGSGANVLTF TGCAGCGTGCCCATCTCAGGGGGCTCTGGGGCCAACGTCCTGACTTTC
TRBJ1-5 many TRBD1 TRBV7-2 CASSSLDRATSPQHF TGTGCCAGCAGCTCCTTAGACAGGGCAACCTCCCCCCAGCATTTT
TRBJ2-1 many TRBD2 TRBV7-9 CASSPGLAGMSEQFF TGTGCCAGCAGCCCCGGACTAGCGGGAATGAGTGAGCAGTTCTTC
TRBJ2-6 many - TRBV6-1 CASRTGANVLTF TGTGCCAGCCGAACAGGGGCCAACGTCCTGACTTTC
TRBJ2-3 many TRBD1 TRBV27 CASSWDRAVHTQYF TGTGCCAGCAGTTGGGACAGGGCGGTTCATACGCAGTATTTT
TRBJ2-2 many TRBD2 TRBV9 CASSVDPSGSAGELFF TGTGCCAGCAGCGTAGATCCTAGCGGGAGCGCCGGGGAGCTGTTTTTT
TRBJ2-7 few - TRBV6-1 CASSDPRGGAYEQYF TGCGCCAGCAGTGACCCCCGTGGGGGGGCTTACGAGCAGTACTTC
TRBJ2-7 few - TRBV6-1 CASSELAGYEQYF TGTGCCAGCAGTGAACTAGCTGGGTACGAGCAGTACTTC
TRBJ2-7 - TRBD2 TRBV27 CASSLIGTSVISSYEQYF TGTGCCAGCAGTTTAATCGGGACTAGCGTTATTAGCTCCTACGAGCAGTACTTC
TRBJ2-3 many - TRBV9 CASSVGRAADTQYF TGTGCCAGCAGCGTAGGGAGAGCCGCAGATACGCAGTATTTT
TRBJ2-5 many TRBD2 TRBV19 CASSGGRHETQYF TGTGCTTCGTCGGGGGGGAGGCACGAGACCCAGTACTTC
TRBJ2-7 many - TRBV28 CASSPFPADEQYF TGTGCCAGCAGTCCCTTTCCGGCGGACGAGCAGTACTTC
TRBJ1-2 many - TRBV19 CASNKRSPGQTFYGYTF TGTGCCAGTAACAAACGAAGTCCGGGACAAACCTTCTATGGCTACACCTTC
TRBJ2-1 - - TRBV6-9 CASLRGYNSYNEQFF TGTGCCAGCCTCCGGGGGTACAACTCCTACAATGAGCAGTTCTTC
TRBJ2-1 many - TRBV18 CASSPPDRVGEQFF TGTGCCAGCTCACCACCCGATAGGGTAGGTGAGCAGTTCTTC
TRBJ1-3 - - TRBV6-1 CASSDGGAGNTIYF TGTGCCAGCAGTGACGGGGGTGCGGGAAACACCATATATTTT
TRBJ2-7 - TRBD1 TRBV20-1 CSDQRHGQGYEQYF TGCAGTGACCAAAGACACGGACAGGGGTACGAGCAGTACTTC